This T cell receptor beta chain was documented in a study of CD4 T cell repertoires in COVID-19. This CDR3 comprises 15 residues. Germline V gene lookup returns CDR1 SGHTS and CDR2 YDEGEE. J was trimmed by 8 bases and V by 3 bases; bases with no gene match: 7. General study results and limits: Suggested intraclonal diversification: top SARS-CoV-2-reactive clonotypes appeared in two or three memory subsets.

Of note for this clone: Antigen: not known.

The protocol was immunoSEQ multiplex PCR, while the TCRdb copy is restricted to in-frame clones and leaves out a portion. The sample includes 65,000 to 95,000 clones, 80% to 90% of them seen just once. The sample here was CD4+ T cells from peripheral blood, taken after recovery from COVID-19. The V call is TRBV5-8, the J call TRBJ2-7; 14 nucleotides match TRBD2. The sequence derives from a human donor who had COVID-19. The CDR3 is CASSSDGTSGSKQYF. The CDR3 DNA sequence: TGTGCCAGCAGCTCCGACGGGACTAGCGGGAGTAAGCAGTACTTC.